Each of the 6 T cell receptor beta chains below was sequenced from the same sample in a study of shared clonotypes between healthy human individuals. The repertoire was sequenced with immunoSEQ multiplex PCR; TCRdb's copy has only in-frame clones and lacks some. The table has roughly 1,500,000 clones, 95% to 99% seen once. Sequencing was carried out using naive CD4+ T cells sorted from blood. This sample's subset: CD45RA+ positively selected. The receptors come from a man younger than 45 in good health.

V and J are TRBV18 and TRBJ2-3; no clear D. The CDR3 sequence is 15 residues long. V shed 5 bases and J shed 2 bases, with 14 bases lying between them. The germline CDR1 and CDR2 sequences are KGHSH and LQKENI. The CDR3 DNA follows: TGTGCCAGCTCAATAAGGGAAATAACCACAGATACGCAGTATTTT. Translation gives CASSIREITTDTQYF.

This clone was recorded once. This chain connects TRBV11-2 to TRBJ2-7, with a possible D match to TRBD2 (6 bases). V was shortened by 5 bases and J by 4 bases, with 15 bases between the two germline ends. The V gene's germline CDR1 is SGHAT and CDR2 FQNNGV. The CDR3 extends over 14 amino acids. The CDR3 here is CASSLRPSDYEQYF. For the CDR3, the DNA is TGTGCCAGCAGCCTGAGACCTAGCGATTACGAGCAGTACTTC.

The chain employs TRBV7-9 and TRBJ2-1; the D is unclear. The CDR3 contains 16 residues. Germline-derived CDR1 and CDR2 are SEHNR and FQNEAQ (reference sequence). Trimming took 0 bases from V and 0 from J, leaving 9 bases between them. CDR3 region: CASSLADRSSYNEQFF. For the CDR3, the DNA is TGTGCCAGCAGCTTAGCTGACCGGAGCTCCTACAATGAGCAGTTCTTC.

V is TRBV7-2 and J is TRBJ2-5; D is unresolved. V lost 5 bases and J 2 bases, leaving 18 bases between the germline ends. From germline, CDR1 is SGHTA and CDR2 FQGNSA. The CDR3 covers 16 residues. For the CDR3, the DNA is TGTGCCAGCAGCCTCCACCCTGCGCTTATTCAAGAGACCCAGTACTTC. It specifies CASSLHPALIQETQYF.

The V call is TRBV19, the J call TRBJ2-6, with D unresolved. The V gene's germline CDR1 is LNHDA and CDR2 SQIVND (reference sequence). There are 16 residues in the CDR3. V was cut by 3 bases and J by 4 bases, with 13 bases left in between. In DNA, the CDR3 is TGTGCCAGTAGTATGTTTTTACAGCCAGGGGCCAACGTCCTGACTTTC. It codes for CASSMFLQPGANVLTF.

The V call is TRBV5-1, the J call TRBJ1-2; a possible D gene is TRBD1 (5 bases). Germline assignment: CDR1 SGHRS and CDR2 YFSETQ. This CDR3 is 15 amino acids long. Trimming removed 5 bases at V and 7 bases at J, with 21 bases between. This CDR3 is CASRPSGQGFVGYTF. The CDR3 coding sequence is TGCGCCAGCAGGCCTTCGGGGCAGGGATTTGTTGGCTACACCTTC.